This T cell receptor beta chain was found in a study of CXCR3-negative and CXCR3-positive naive CD8 T cells. Germline CDR1 is MNHEY and CDR2 is SVGEGT. The CDR3 consists of 18 residues. By frequency, this clonotype is medium-sized. Via 5' RACE with UMI labels, TRB cDNA libraries were prepared. TCRdb reprocessed the 5' RACE reads and reports one entry per CDR3 protein, with no DNA. The table for this sample gives around 8,800 distinct CDR3 sequences. The chain recombines TRBV6-2 or TRBV6-3 with TRBJ2-1; TCRdb proposes TRBD2, but this gene call is untestable without DNA. The sample comprised naive CXCR3- CD8+ T cells from blood. Indicated subset: CD45RO-CCR7+CD27+CD95- naive CD8+ T cells lacking CXCR3 (TNR3-). The clonotype was recovered from a human donor in good health. Some clones in this sample may be carry-over from other donors' samples. The CDR3: CASSSPGLAGGFYNEQFF.